The 5 T cell receptor beta chains reported below all come from one sample, sequenced in a study of post-analysis software for immune sequencing data. No antigen has been assigned to these receptors. Study conclusions and caveats: Included in a set of a few TRBV segments more frequent in patients than controls were TRBV5-6, TRBV5-1 and TRBV20-1.

Incorporated into the TCR beta cDNA libraries were unique molecular identifiers, which served to reduce PCR and sequencing biases. MiXCR, run by TCRdb on the PCR reads, gives a single entry per CDR3 protein. This table has fewer than 550,000 distinct CDR3 sequences, about a third appearing once. The sample comprised blood. These receptors were collected from a girl aged 2-17 years with multiple sclerosis.

The V and J genes are TRBV10-3 and TRBJ2-5, with D hard to call. The J call may not be correct, given that the DNA end is closer to TRBJ2-7. Per the germline V gene, CDR1 is ENHRY and CDR2 is SYGVKD. The CDR3 extends over 16 amino acids. In DNA form, the CDR3 reads TGTGCCATCAGTGCGGGTCTGAGCCCTTTACCGGTCGAGCAGTACTTC. Its translation: CAISAGLSPLPVEQYF.

There are a few counts of this clonotype. This chain links TRBV2 with TRBJ2-1; D is possibly TRBD1 (5 bases). V lost 3 bases to trimming and J lost 12 bases, with 12 bases between them. The V gene's germline CDR1 is SNHLY and CDR2 FYNNEI. The CDR3 has 12 residues. The DNA for the CDR3 is TGTGCCAGCAGTGATGGCAGGGAAGTGCAGTTCTTC. This gives the protein CASSDGREVQFF.

The gene calls are TRBV24-1 and TRBJ2-3; 10 bases agree with TRBD1. Germline CDR1 is KGHDR and CDR2 is SFDVKD. The CDR3 extends over 17 amino acids. After removal of 10 bases from V and 1 base from J, the junction contained 13 bases not matched to a gene. CDR3 DNA: TGTGCCACTCCCGCGTGGGGGACAGGGGAGGGCACAGATACGCAGTATTTT. Its translation: CATPAWGTGEGTDTQYF.

V is TRBV20-1 and J is TRBJ2-5; TRBD2 aligns across 8 bases. V lost 6 bases, J lost 7 bases, and 13 bases stayed unmatched. CDR1 DFQATT and CDR2 SNEGSKA come from the germline V gene (reference sequence). The CDR3 is 14 residues long. In nucleotides, the CDR3 is TGCAGTGCGCCAGGAGCGGGGGACGGGGGGACCCAGTACTTC. This codes for CSAPGAGDGGTQYF.

Here the CDR3 reads CASSEGLAGVAEQFF. CDR3 nucleotides: TGTGCCAGCAGTGAAGGACTAGCGGGGGTGGCTGAGCAGTTCTTC. The V and J genes are TRBV2 and TRBJ2-1; TRBD2 agrees at 12 bases. This CDR3 is 15 amino acids long. J was trimmed by 9 bases and V by 1 base; bases with no gene match: 4. The germline CDR1 and CDR2 sequences are SNHLY and FYNNEI. Together with reference TRBV2 and TRBJ2-1, the CDR3 gives the full variable domain: EPEVTQTPSHQVTQMGQEVILRCVPISNHLYFYWYRQILGQKVEFLVSFYNNEISEKSEIFDDQFSVERPDGSNFTLKIRSTKLEDSAMYFCASSEGLAGVAEQFFGPGTRLTVL.